This T cell receptor beta chain was sequenced in a study of blood T cells in healthy people across ages. Of note for this clonotype: Its antigen is currently unknown.

Findings and limits, study-wide: The CMV status of each donor remained undetermined, and this could have confounded shifts in expanded clonotypes. Naive T cell percentage by flow cytometry tracked strongly with beta diversity.

CDR3 length: 13 residues. With 6 bases removed from V and 7 bases from J, the gap between germline ends came to 16 bases. From germline, CDR1 is DFQATT and CDR2 SNEGSKA (reference sequence). A second PCR, run for about 6 to 12 cycles, used a sample-barcoded 5' primer plus a J-beta primer mix. MiXCR, run by TCRdb on the 5' RACE reads, gives a single entry per CDR3 protein. The sample yields fewer than 900,000 distinct CDR3 sequences, 35% to 45% seen once. This TCR derives from a woman aged 55-69 years in good health. Specimen: blood. The rearrangement links TRBV20-1 to TRBJ2-1, with a weak D call TRBD2 (6 bases). The CDR3 loop is CSALSGRGNEQFF. The CDR3 DNA reads TGCAGTGCCCTTAGCGGACGCGGGAATGAGCAGTTCTTC.